The clone carrying this TCR beta chain was seen a single time. This sample is part of a study of Tregs in tolerant kidney transplant recipients. V shed 3 bases and J shed 5 bases, with 17 bases lying between them. CDR1 and CDR2 from the germline V gene are SGDLS and YYNGEE. The CDR3 runs 15 residues. Unstimulated Tregs (CD4+CD25+CD127-) and CD4+CD25- non-Tregs were sorted from PBMCs. The data were produced by immunoSEQ multiplex PCR, yet TCRdb's version contains in-frame clones alone and is incomplete. The sample lists 85,000 to 90,000 clones, 85% to 95% occurring once. The chain employs TRBV9 and TRBJ2-5, with a tentative D call TRBD2 (6 bases). What was sequenced was CD8+ T cells from blood. This receptor was taken from a human donor in good health. CDR3 DNA sequence: TGTGCCAGCAGCGGGCGGCGGGACGGTCCGGAGACCCAGTACTTC. Its translation: CASSGRRDGPETQYF. The variable domain in full, with the rest retrieved from reference TRBV9 and TRBJ2-5, is DSGVTQTPKHLITATGQRVTLRCSPRSGDLSVYWYQQSLDQGLQFLIQYYNGEERAKGNILERFSAQQFPDLHSELNLSSLELGDSALYFCASSGRRDGPETQYFGPGTRLLVL.